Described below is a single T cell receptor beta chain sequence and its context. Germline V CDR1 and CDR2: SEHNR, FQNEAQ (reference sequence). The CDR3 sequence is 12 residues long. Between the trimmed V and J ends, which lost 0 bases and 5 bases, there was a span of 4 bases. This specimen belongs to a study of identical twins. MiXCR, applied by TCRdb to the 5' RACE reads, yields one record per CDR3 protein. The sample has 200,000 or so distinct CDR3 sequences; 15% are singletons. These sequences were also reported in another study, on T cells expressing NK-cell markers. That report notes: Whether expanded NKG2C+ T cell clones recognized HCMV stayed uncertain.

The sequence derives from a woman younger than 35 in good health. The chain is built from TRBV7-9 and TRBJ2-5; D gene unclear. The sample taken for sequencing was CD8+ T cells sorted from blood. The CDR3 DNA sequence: TGTGCCAGCAGCTTAGCACGGGAGACCCAGTACTTC. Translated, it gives CASSLARETQYF.